This TCR beta chain was observed in a study of blood T cells in healthy people across ages. Germline lookup yields CDR1 MGHRA and CDR2 YSYEKL. The CDR3 loop spans 15 amino acids. Trimming took off 4 bases at V and 6 bases at J, with 16 bases between the two ends. Then a second PCR, running about 7 to 11 cycles, was carried out with a sample-barcoded 5' primer and a J-beta primer mix. One entry per CDR3 protein, called by TCRdb with MiXCR from the 5' RACE reads. The data hold around 1.5 million distinct CDR3 sequences, with about 35% observed a single time. The sequenced sample consisted of blood. The chain carries TRBV4-1 and TRBJ2-1; D may be TRBD1 or TRBD2 (5 bases each). The sequence was obtained from a woman younger than 45 in good health. The CDR3 loop reads CASSPGTFNGNEQFF. The DNA of the CDR3 is TGCGCCAGCAGCCCCGGGACCTTCAATGGCAATGAGCAGTTCTTC.